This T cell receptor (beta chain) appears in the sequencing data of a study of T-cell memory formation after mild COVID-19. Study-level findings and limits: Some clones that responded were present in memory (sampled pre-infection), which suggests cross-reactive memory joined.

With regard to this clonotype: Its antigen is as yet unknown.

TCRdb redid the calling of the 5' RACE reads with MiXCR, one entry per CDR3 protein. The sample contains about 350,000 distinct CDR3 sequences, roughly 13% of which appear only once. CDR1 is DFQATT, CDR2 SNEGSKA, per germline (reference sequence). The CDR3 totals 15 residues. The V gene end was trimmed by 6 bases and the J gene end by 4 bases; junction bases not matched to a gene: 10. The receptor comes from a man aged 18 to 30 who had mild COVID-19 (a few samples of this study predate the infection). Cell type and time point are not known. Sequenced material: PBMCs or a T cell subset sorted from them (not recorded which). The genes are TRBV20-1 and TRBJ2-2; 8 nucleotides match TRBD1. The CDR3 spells CSAPRTGRSTGELFF. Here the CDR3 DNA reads TGCAGTGCCCCTAGGACAGGGCGGTCCACCGGGGAGCTGTTTTTT.